This entry describes one TCR beta chain. Its specific antigen is unknown. No qualities accompany the bases; no much larger clone lies one base away. From the cysteine up to the phenylalanine, the CDR3 has a length of 15 residues. Just CDR3 DNA is preserved here, 45 bases in frame from base 1. According to the germline V gene, CDR1 reads SGHRS and CDR2 reads YFSETQ. Relative to germline, V is 5 bases shorter and J is 3 bases shorter, with 15 bases between their ends. The sequencer was an Illumina HiSeq 2500. Quantitative 5'-RACE with molecular barcodes was the method used to prepare the TCR beta libraries. The paper's data handling went like this. A new computational method based on a probabilistic model of VDJ rearrangement was used to identify disease-linked TCR variants. TCRdb cleaned the public reads at Q25 with fastp, built clones with MiXCR and kept in-frame beta chains. All rows with the same CDR3 protein become a single entry with the most common DNA and genes. For this entry, the V and J calls and clone size follow TCRdb and not the study's own pipeline. The sample yields roughly 220,000 distinct CDR3 sequences; approximately 20% were counted once. Jointly, the top ten make up under 55% of the sample.

This record comes from a study of CD8 T cells in ankylosing spondylitis (dated by TCRdb to 2015 to 2018). The study in broad terms: The study profiled T cell receptor beta repertoires in healthy donors and ankylosing spondylitis patients to find disease-linked TCR variants. The whole study cohort included over a hundred healthy donors and 25 or so ankylosing spondylitis patients. Samples of peripheral blood were taken, and for ankylosing spondylitis patients, synovial fluid was collected as well. Study-wide findings and limitations: A CD8+ phenotype was shown by the disease-linked clones, which were found at relatively low frequencies in peripheral blood. Some motif variants were previously reported in synovial fluid and blood of reactive arthritis patients, suggesting common disease-initiation mechanisms. Blood from ankylosing spondylitis patients appeared to be characterized by a TCR beta motif made up of several highly homologous amino acid variants. According to the report, matched synovial fluid samples from ankylosing spondylitis patients were significantly enriched for the disease-linked clones.

This receptor was identified in a male donor with ankylosing spondylitis. The chain is made from TRBV5-1 and TRBJ2-1; the D assignment is uncertain and may be TRBD1 or TRBD2, with 5 bases supporting each. The source material was blood, either unsorted or a sorted T cell fraction (not recorded which). The DNA is as follows: TGCGCCAGCAGACCTGATGGGACCAACTACAATGAGCAGTTCTTC. The resulting protein is CASRPDGTNYNEQFF.